The clone carrying this T cell receptor beta chain was detected a few times. The data were taken from a study of early T cells in non-severe SARS-CoV-2 infection. The TCR library protocol was used to attach unique molecular identifiers. These identifiers were attached to individual cDNA molecules. TCRdb passed the 5' RACE reads through MiXCR, listing each CDR3 protein once. Of tens of thousands of distinct CDR3 sequences in the sample, roughly 5.6% were seen once. Losses at the gene ends were 5 bases for V and 5 bases for J; bases not matched to a gene: 7. This CDR3 spans 15 amino acids. CDR1 LNHNV and CDR2 YYDKDF come from the germline V gene (reference sequence).

The sample taken for sequencing was whole blood. This sequence was found in an adult who was a healthcare worker with PCR-confirmed SARS-CoV-2 infection or an uninfected control (not recorded which). The genes are TRBV15 and TRBJ2-3; 10 positions agree with TRBD1. CDR3 nucleotides: TGTGCCACCAGCGGCGGGACAGGGGCTTTAGATACGCAGTATTTT. Protein product: CATSGGTGALDTQYF.